The clone carrying this TCR beta chain showed up many times. Its antigen is still unknown. As the starting material, 10 ml of fresh peripheral blood yielded the PBMCs. This sample was included in a study of Graves' ophthalmopathy and Graves' hyperthyroidism. Study results and caveats: Detection in blood was also observed for most expanded thyroid clonotypes above 0.001 frequency.

The sequenced template was RNA, covering the TCR beta CDR3 region. The library came from an HTBI-primed first-round RT-PCR and a second-round multiplex PCR. TCRdb re-derived calls from the multiplex PCR reads in MiXCR, one entry per CDR3 protein. The sample lists almost 750,000 distinct CDR3 sequences, around 40% occurring once. This CDR3 has 14 residues. The germline V gene encodes CDR1 SGHTA and CDR2 FQGNSA. J was trimmed by 3 bases and V by 4 bases; bases with no gene match: 4. This clonotype originated in an adult man with Graves' ophthalmopathy. The sequencing input was peripheral blood. The J gene is TRBJ1-1, the V gene TRBV7-2, with 8 nucleotides matching TRBD1. CDR3 DNA: TGTGCCAGCAGCTACGGGACAGGCGACACTGAAGCTTTCTTT. Translation: CASSYGTGDTEAFF.